The 27 T cell receptor beta chains in this list originate from one sample, sequenced in a study of cytomegalovirus exposure and HLA in healthy donors. The primer mix had 60 Vbeta and 13 Jbeta primers. The method was immunoSEQ multiplex PCR; TCRdb's version includes in-frame clones alone and lacks a portion of them. Altogether some 100,000 clones are present, approximately 73% being singletons, with the ten largest covering under 10%. The specimen was PBMCs. Source of these receptors: a man aged 35 to 55 in good health and CMV-seronegative.

The rearrangement uses TRBV27 and TRBJ1-1; no definite D call. This CDR3 is 13 amino acids long. Germline lookup yields CDR1 MNHEY and CDR2 SMNVEV (reference sequence). The V end lost 10 bases, the J end lost 4 bases, and 16 bases lay between the germline ends. CDR3 in DNA: TGTGCCAACACGGGTGACCTCCCCACTGAAGCTTTCTTT. Amino acids: CANTGDLPTEAFF.

J is TRBJ2-1 and V is TRBV5-4; 10 bases align to TRBD2. With 1 base clipped from V and 4 bases from J, the junction kept 2 bases outside the gene matches. Germline CDR1 and CDR2: SGHNT and YYREEE (reference sequence). The CDR3 has 15 residues. Written as DNA, the CDR3 is TGTGCCAGCAGCTTGACAGCGGGGGGGTACAATGAGCAGTTCTTC. Residues: CASSLTAGGYNEQFF.

This chain joins TRBV19 and TRBJ1-3; 7 bases fit TRBD1. The CDR3 length is 15 residues. Germline V lookup: CDR1 LNHDA, CDR2 SQIVND (reference sequence). The V gene end was trimmed by 6 bases and the J gene end by 4 bases; junction bases not matched to a gene: 9. Written as DNA, the CDR3 is TGTGCCAGTAGGATCGGGACAGCATCGGGAAACACCATATATTTT. Residues: CASRIGTASGNTIYF. Full variable domain (missing parts from reference TRBV19 and TRBJ1-3): DGGITQSPKYLFRKEGQNVTLSCEQNLNHDAMYWYRQDPGQGLRLIYYSQIVNDFQKGDIAEGYSVSREKKESFPLTVTSAQKNPTAFYLCASRIGTASGNTIYFGEGSWLTVV.

This chain uses TRBV11-2 with TRBJ1-3, with unresolved D. The CDR3 extends over 15 amino acids. Per the germline V gene, CDR1 is SGHAT and CDR2 is FQNNGV. The V and J ends lost 5 bases and 0 bases respectively, with 11 bases between them. The CDR3 bases are TGTGCCAGCAGCCCTGTCACGGGCTCTGGAAACACCATATATTTT. Protein: CASSPVTGSGNTIYF. The variable domain in full, with the rest retrieved from reference TRBV11-2 and TRBJ1-3, is EAGVAQSPRYKIIEKRQSVAFWCNPISGHATLYWYQQILGQGPKLLIQFQNNGVVDDSQLPKDRFSAERLKGVDSTLKIQPAKLEDSAVYLCASSPVTGSGNTIYFGEGSWLTVV.

The rearrangement uses TRBV28 and TRBJ1-2, with 7 bases matching TRBD1. Unmatched junction bases numbered 12, after V lost 6 bases and J lost 8 bases. The germline V gene encodes CDR1 MDHEN and CDR2 SYDVKM. The CDR3 is made up of 14 amino acids. CDR3 sequence (DNA): TGTGCCAGCAGATCGACAGGGACGGCGGGGGGCTACACCTTC. Protein sequence: CASRSTGTAGGYTF.

This chain connects TRBV7-9 to TRBJ1-2; tentative D call: TRBD1 (5 bases). Per germline, CDR1 SEHNR and CDR2 FQNEAQ (reference sequence). Trimming took 6 bases from V and 4 from J, leaving 18 bases between them. The length of the CDR3 is 15 residues. The CDR3 loop reads CASSLSGREGYGYTF. CDR3 DNA: TGTGCCAGCAGTTTGTCGGGCAGGGAAGGCTATGGCTACACCTTC.

Only one count was recorded for this clone. The chain is built from TRBV27 and TRBJ1-2; 7 bases align to TRBD1. Germline CDR1 MNHEY, CDR2 SMNVEV (reference sequence). Trimming removed 8 bases from V and 7 bases from J; junction bases left unmatched: 16. The CDR3 is 15 amino acids. CDR3 DNA: TGTGCCAGCTCCCCCAACCTTGACAGGGCTCCTGGCTACACCTTC. Amino acids: CASSPNLDRAPGYTF.

This clone was detected once. The V call is TRBV4-2, the J call TRBJ2-7, with TRBD2 as a possible D gene (7 bases). The germline gives CDR1 LGHNA, CDR2 YNFKEQ. Trimming took 5 bases from V and 0 from J, leaving 14 bases between them. The CDR3 loop spans 15 amino acids. The CDR3 loop reads CASSSLAGASYEQYF. For the CDR3, the DNA is TGTGCCAGCAGCTCTCTGGCGGGGGCCTCCTACGAGCAGTACTTC.

This clone appeared once. The chain couples TRBV9 to TRBJ2-7, with D tentatively TRBD2 (5 bases). The CDR3 contains 14 residues. Trimming took off 2 bases at V and 2 bases at J, with 11 bases between the two ends. Germline CDR1 SGDLS, CDR2 YYNGEE. CDR3 loop: CASSVDTGTYEQYF. DNA for the CDR3: TGTGCCAGCAGCGTCGACACCGGGACCTACGAGCAGTACTTC.

This clone was detected only once. This chain connects TRBV4-3 to TRBJ1-4, with 9 bases fitting TRBD1. CDR1 LGHNA and CDR2 YSLEER come from the germline V gene. The CDR3 is 16 residues long. J was trimmed by 6 bases and V by 1 base; bases with no gene match: 6. CDR3 sequence: CASSQGGGTGYEKLFF. CDR3 coding DNA: TGCGCCAGCAGCCAAGGAGGGGGGACAGGGTATGAAAAACTGTTTTTT.

This clone was detected a few times. The rearrangement joins TRBV27 to TRBJ2-2; 9 nucleotides line up with TRBD1. The CDR3 runs 15 residues. Germline V gene lookup returns CDR1 MNHEY and CDR2 SMNVEV (reference sequence). Unmatched junction bases numbered 5, after V lost 6 bases and J lost 3 bases. CDR3 DNA sequence: TGTGCCAGCAGGACGGGACAGGGTTACACCGGGGAGCTGTTTTTT. Amino acid sequence: CASRTGQGYTGELFF.

The J gene is TRBJ1-6, the V gene TRBV9; D remains ambiguous. Germline V gene data show CDR1 as SGDLS and CDR2 as YYNGEE. The CDR3 extends over 15 amino acids. Trimming pared 0 bases from V and 7 bases from J, leaving 11 bases between. This CDR3 is CASSVDTAKNSPLHF. The CDR3 DNA reads TGTGCCAGCAGCGTAGACACAGCAAAGAATTCACCCCTCCACTTT.

This clone is medium-sized within its sample. This chain uses TRBV7-9 with TRBJ2-7; 10 bases fit TRBD1. CDR3 length equals 15 residues. Losses at the gene ends were 7 bases for V and 4 bases for J; bases not matched to a gene: 10. Germline V lookup: CDR1 SEHNR, CDR2 FQNEAQ (reference sequence). The CDR3 coding sequence is TGTGCCAGCATGGACCTCGGGACAGGGGTTTACGAGCAGTACTTC. Its protein is CASMDLGTGVYEQYF.

This clone was counted only a few times. The chain carries TRBV6-4 and TRBJ2-7; D may be TRBD1 (7 bases). This CDR3 has 15 residues. The germline V gene encodes CDR1 MRHNA and CDR2 SNTAGT. V was trimmed by 0 bases and J by 3 bases, leaving 12 bases between them. CDR3: CASSDSTGRHYEQYF. CDR3 sequence (DNA): TGTGCCAGCAGTGACTCGACAGGGAGGCACTACGAGCAGTACTTC.

The CDR3, as DNA: TGTGCCAGCAGTGAAGCGCTATCGGTACAAGAGACCCAGTACTTC. This encodes CASSEALSVQETQYF. The chain joins TRBV2 to TRBJ2-5; unclear D gene. The germline V gene encodes CDR1 SNHLY and CDR2 FYNNEI. This CDR3 region has 15 residues. Trimming stripped 0 bases from V and 2 bases from J, with 10 bases between. The whole variable domain, remainder taken from reference TRBV2 and TRBJ2-5, is EPEVTQTPSHQVTQMGQEVILRCVPISNHLYFYWYRQILGQKVEFLVSFYNNEISEKSEIFDDQFSVERPDGSNFTLKIRSTKLEDSAMYFCASSEALSVQETQYFGPGTRLLVL.

The chain recombines TRBV5-1 with TRBJ1-2; D remains unclear. Germline V gene sequence: CDR1 SGHRS, CDR2 YFSETQ. The ends were cut back, 1 base at V and 0 bases at J, with 4 bases in the middle. There are 13 residues in the CDR3. CDR3 region: CASSLTANYGYTF. CDR3 DNA sequence: TGCGCCAGCAGCTTGACAGCTAACTATGGCTACACCTTC.

The genes are TRBV9 and TRBJ2-6, with 7 bases that match TRBD2. With V trimmed by 3 bases and J by 0 bases, 3 bases remained unmatched. The germline V gene encodes CDR1 SGDLS and CDR2 YYNGEE. The CDR3 extends over 16 amino acids. The CDR3 region is CASSGGGSSGANVLTF. The CDR3 region has the DNA TGTGCCAGCAGCGGGGGGGGTAGCTCTGGGGCCAACGTCCTGACTTTC.

The genes are TRBV7-3 and TRBJ1-4; D ambiguous. V lost 7 bases and J lost 16, with 22 bases in between. Germline V gives CDR1 SGHTA, CDR2 FQGTGA. This CDR3 is 13 amino acids long. The DNA of the CDR3 is TGTGCCAGCACCTCCCCTCGGAGGGAGGGAGGGTTTTTT. This codes for CASTSPRREGGFF.

The CDR3 bases are TGCGCCAGCAGCTTGAATCCTAGCACAGATACGCAGTATTTT. It codes for CASSLNPSTDTQYF. This rearrangement joins TRBV5-1 to TRBJ2-3, with D unresolved. The CDR3 is 14 residues long. The germline V and J ends were trimmed by 1 base and 0 bases, with 6 bases remaining between them. Germline lookup yields CDR1 SGHRS and CDR2 YFSETQ.

The chain has TRBV7-6 and TRBJ1-1; TRBD1 might be the D (6 bases). The V gene lost 1 base and the J gene lost 1 base, with 10 bases spanning the gap. The CDR3 sequence is 15 residues long. From germline, CDR1 is SGHVS and CDR2 FNYEAQ. In nucleotides, the CDR3 is TGTGCCAGCAGCTTAGGTACAGGGAGGAACACTGAAGCTTTCTTT. This translates into CASSLGTGRNTEAFF.

The rearrangement links TRBV5-1 to TRBJ1-3, with D maybe TRBD1 (5 bases). CDR3 length: 17 residues. Germline CDR1 is SGHRS and CDR2 is YFSETQ. V lost 0 bases and J lost 0, with 13 bases in between. CDR3 protein: CASSLAPGSLSGNTIYF. Written as DNA, the CDR3 is TGCGCCAGCAGCTTGGCTCCAGGGTCCCTCTCTGGAAACACCATATATTTT.

The chain combines TRBV4-1 with TRBJ1-2, with D hard to call. The CDR3 is 16 amino acids. V lost 0 bases, J lost 7 bases, and 18 bases lay in between. Germline values: CDR1 MGHRA, CDR2 YSYEKL. DNA for the CDR3: TGCGCCAGCAGCCAAGATTGGGTCCGGAGGAACCCTGGCTACACCTTC. Amino acid sequence: CASSQDWVRRNPGYTF.

This clone showed up just once. The chain combines TRBV4-3 with TRBJ2-2; 10 bases fit TRBD2. The V segment lost 0 bases and the J segment 4 bases; nucleotides outside the gene matches: 5. The CDR3 contains 17 residues. Germline CDR1 LGHNA, CDR2 YSLEER. CDR3 region: CASSQDLTSGVTGELFF. CDR3 bases: TGCGCCAGCAGCCAAGATCTTACTAGCGGGGTCACCGGGGAGCTGTTTTTT.

The chain employs TRBV18 and TRBJ1-2, with 9 bases matching TRBD1. J was trimmed by 5 bases and V by 2 bases; bases with no gene match: 15. The germline V gene encodes CDR1 KGHSH and CDR2 LQKENI. This CDR3 is 18 amino acids long. CDR3 DNA: TGTGCCAGCTCACCAATCGCCCCGGGACAGGGTTTTTGGTATGGCTACACCTTC. This encodes CASSPIAPGQGFWYGYTF.

The gene calls are TRBV9 and TRBJ2-1, with 7 nucleotides matching TRBD1. This CDR3 contains 15 residues. V shed 3 bases, J shed 7 bases, and the junction held 10 bases outside the gene matches. CDR1 and CDR2 (germline): SGDLS, YYNGEE. CDR3 in amino acids: CASSGTGAAGNEQFF. The CDR3 nucleotides are TGTGCCAGCAGCGGAACAGGGGCCGCCGGGAATGAGCAGTTCTTC. Filled out from reference TRBV9 and TRBJ2-1, the complete variable domain reads DSGVTQTPKHLITATGQRVTLRCSPRSGDLSVYWYQQSLDQGLQFLIQYYNGEERAKGNILERFSAQQFPDLHSELNLSSLELGDSALYFCASSGTGAAGNEQFFGPGTRLTVL.

This chain connects TRBV9 to TRBJ1-1; D may be TRBD1 (5 bases). Germline V lookup: CDR1 SGDLS, CDR2 YYNGEE. Trimming cost V 0 bases and J 3 bases, with 9 bases left between them. The CDR3 has 14 residues. CDR3 in DNA: TGTGCCAGCAGCGTAGATGGAGGGGACACTGAAGCTTTCTTT. Translating it yields CASSVDGGDTEAFF.

This clone was counted ten times or more. The chain couples TRBV7-6 to TRBJ2-7, with 12 nucleotides matching TRBD1. Germline lookup yields CDR1 SGHVS and CDR2 FNYEAQ. The CDR3 loop spans 16 amino acids. The V segment lost 2 bases and the J segment 5 bases; nucleotides outside the gene matches: 7. In DNA, the CDR3 is TGTGCCAGCAGCTTAAGAGGGGGGACAGGGGGCGACGAGCAGTACTTC. Residues: CASSLRGGTGGDEQYF. The full variable domain, in which reference TRBV7-6 and TRBJ2-7 provide the parts outside the CDR3, is GAGVSQSPRYKVTKRGQDVALRCDPISGHVSLYWYRQALGQGPEFLTYFNYEAQQDKSGLPNDRFSAERPEGSISTLTIQRTEQRDSAMYRCASSLRGGTGGDEQYFGPGTRLTVT.